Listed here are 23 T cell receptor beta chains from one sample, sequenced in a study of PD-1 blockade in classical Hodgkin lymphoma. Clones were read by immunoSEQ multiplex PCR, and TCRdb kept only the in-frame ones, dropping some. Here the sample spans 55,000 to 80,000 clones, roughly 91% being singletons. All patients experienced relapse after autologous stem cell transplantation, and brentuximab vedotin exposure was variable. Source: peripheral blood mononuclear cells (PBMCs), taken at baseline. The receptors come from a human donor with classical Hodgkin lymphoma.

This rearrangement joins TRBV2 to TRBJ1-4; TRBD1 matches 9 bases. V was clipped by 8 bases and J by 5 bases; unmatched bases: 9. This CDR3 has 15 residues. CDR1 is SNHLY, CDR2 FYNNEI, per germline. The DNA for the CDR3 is TGTGCCAGCGCCGTGGACAGGGGATTAAATGAAAAACTGTTTTTT. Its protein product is CASAVDRGLNEKLFF.

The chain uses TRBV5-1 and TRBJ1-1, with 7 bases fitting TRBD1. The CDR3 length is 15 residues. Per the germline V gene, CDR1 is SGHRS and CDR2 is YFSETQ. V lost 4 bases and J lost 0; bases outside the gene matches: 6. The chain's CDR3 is CASSPSGQVNTEAFF. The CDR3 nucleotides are TGCGCCAGCAGCCCTTCCGGACAGGTGAACACTGAAGCTTTCTTT.

The CDR3 spells CASSYSGGPPNNEQFF. Here the CDR3 DNA reads TGTGCCAGCAGTTACTCGGGGGGGCCACCTAACAATGAGCAGTTCTTC. The J gene is TRBJ2-1, the V gene TRBV6-5; D perhaps matches TRBD2 (7 bases). Germline CDR1 is MNHEY and CDR2 is SVGAGI. Trimming cost V 0 bases and J 5 bases, with 14 bases left between them. The CDR3 length is 16 residues.

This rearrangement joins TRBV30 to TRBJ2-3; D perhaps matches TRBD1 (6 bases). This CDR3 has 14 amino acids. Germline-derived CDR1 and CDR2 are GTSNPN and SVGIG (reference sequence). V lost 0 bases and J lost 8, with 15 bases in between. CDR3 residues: CAWSVRREGGTQYF. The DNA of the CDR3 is TGTGCCTGGAGTGTACGTAGGGAAGGGGGTACGCAGTATTTT.

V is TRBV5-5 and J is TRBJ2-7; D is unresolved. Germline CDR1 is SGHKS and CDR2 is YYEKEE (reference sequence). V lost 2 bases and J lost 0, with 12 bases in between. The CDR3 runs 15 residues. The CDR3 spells CASSFNTASSYEQYF. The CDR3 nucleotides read TGTGCCAGCAGCTTTAATACAGCGTCCTCCTACGAGCAGTACTTC.

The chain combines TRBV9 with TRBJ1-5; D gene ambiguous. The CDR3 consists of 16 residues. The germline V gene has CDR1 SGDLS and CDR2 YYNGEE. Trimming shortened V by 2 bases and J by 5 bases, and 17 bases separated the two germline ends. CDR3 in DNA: TGTGCCAGCAGCGTCCGCGGGCTTATCGGTCATCAGCCCCAGCATTTT. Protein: CASSVRGLIGHQPQHF.

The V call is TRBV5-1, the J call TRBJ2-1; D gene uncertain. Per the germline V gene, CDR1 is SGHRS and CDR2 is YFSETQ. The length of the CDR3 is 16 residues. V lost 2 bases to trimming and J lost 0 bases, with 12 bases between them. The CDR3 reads CASSFSLQSSYNEQFF. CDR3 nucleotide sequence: TGCGCCAGCAGCTTCTCTTTACAGAGCTCCTACAATGAGCAGTTCTTC.

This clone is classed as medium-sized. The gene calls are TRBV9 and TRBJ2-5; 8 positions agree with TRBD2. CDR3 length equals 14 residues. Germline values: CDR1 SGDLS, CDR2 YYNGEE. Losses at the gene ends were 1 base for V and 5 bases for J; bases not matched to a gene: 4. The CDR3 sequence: CASSVPGLGETQYF. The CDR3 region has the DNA TGTGCCAGCAGCGTACCGGGACTAGGGGAGACCCAGTACTTC.

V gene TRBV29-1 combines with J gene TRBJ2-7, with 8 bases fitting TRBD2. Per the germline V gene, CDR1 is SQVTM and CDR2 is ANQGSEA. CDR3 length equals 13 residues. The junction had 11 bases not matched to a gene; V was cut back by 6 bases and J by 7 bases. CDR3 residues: CSVTGGLAGEQYF. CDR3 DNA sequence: TGCAGCGTCACTGGCGGACTAGCTGGGGAGCAGTACTTC.

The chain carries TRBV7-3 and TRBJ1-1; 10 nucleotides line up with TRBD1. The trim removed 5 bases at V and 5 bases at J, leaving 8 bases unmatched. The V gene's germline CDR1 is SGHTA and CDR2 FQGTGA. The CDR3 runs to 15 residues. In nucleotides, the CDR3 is TGTGCCAGCAGCACGGGACAGGGGATGAGTACTGAAGCTTTCTTT. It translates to CASSTGQGMSTEAFF. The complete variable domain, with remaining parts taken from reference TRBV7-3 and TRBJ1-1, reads GAGVSQTPSNKVTEKGKYVELRCDPISGHTALYWYRQSLGQGPEFLIYFQGTGAADDSGLPNDRFFAVRPEGSVSTLKIQRTERGDSAVYLCASSTGQGMSTEAFFGQGTRLTVV.

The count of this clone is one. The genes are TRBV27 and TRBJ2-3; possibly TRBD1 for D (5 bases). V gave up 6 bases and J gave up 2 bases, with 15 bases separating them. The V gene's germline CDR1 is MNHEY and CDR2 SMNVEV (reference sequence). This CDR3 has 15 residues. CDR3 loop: CASSPGLRHTDTQYF. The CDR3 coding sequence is TGTGCCAGCAGCCCAGGGCTGCGCCACACAGATACGCAGTATTTT.

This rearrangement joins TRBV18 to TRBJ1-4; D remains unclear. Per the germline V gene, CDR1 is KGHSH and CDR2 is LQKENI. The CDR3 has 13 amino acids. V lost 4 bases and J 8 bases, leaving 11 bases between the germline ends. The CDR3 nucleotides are TGTGCCAGCTCACTCCTTCCTGGGGAAAAACTGTTTTTT. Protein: CASSLLPGEKLFF. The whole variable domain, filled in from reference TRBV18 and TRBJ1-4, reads NAGVMQNPRHLVRRRGQEARLRCSPMKGHSHVYWYRQLPEEGLKFMVYLQKENIIDESGMPKERFSAEFPKEGPSILRIQQVVRGDSAAYFCASSLLPGEKLFFGSGTQLSVL.

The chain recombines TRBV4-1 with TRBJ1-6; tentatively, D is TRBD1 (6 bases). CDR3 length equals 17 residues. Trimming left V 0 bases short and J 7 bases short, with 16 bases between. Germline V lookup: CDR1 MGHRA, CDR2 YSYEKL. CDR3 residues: CASSQEGSQGWNSPLHF. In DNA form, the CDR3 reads TGCGCCAGCAGCCAAGAAGGCAGTCAGGGGTGGAATTCACCCCTCCACTTT.

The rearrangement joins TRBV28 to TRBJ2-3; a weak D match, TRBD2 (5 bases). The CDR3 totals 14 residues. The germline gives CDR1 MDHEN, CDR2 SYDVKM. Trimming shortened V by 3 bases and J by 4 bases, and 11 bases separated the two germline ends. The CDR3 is CASSFRPGADTQYF. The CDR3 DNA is TGTGCCAGCAGTTTTAGACCCGGGGCAGATACGCAGTATTTT.

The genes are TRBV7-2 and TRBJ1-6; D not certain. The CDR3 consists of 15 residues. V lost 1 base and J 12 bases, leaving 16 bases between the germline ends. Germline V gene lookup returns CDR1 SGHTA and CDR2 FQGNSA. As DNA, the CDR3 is TGTGCCAGCAGCTTAGATGTAGGAGGTATCCAACCCCTCCACTTT. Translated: CASSLDVGGIQPLHF. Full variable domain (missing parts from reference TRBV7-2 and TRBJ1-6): GAGVSQSPSNKVTEKGKDVELRCDPISGHTALYWYRQSLGQGLEFLIYFQGNSAPDKSGLPSDRFSAERTGGSVSTLTIQRTQQEDSAVYLCASSLDVGGIQPLHFGNGTRLTVT.

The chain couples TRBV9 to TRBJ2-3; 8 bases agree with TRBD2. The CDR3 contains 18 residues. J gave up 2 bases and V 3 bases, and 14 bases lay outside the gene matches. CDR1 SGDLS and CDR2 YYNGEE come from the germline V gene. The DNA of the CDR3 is TGTGCCAGCAGCGCCGGTGGGACTACTAGCGGCGTCACAGATACGCAGTATTTT. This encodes CASSAGGTTSGVTDTQYF.

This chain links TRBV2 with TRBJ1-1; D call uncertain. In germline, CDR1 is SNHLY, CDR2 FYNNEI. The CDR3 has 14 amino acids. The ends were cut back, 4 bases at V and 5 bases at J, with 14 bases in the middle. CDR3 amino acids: CASSGASWDTEAFF. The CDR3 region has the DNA TGTGCCAGCAGTGGGGCTTCCTGGGATACTGAAGCTTTCTTT.

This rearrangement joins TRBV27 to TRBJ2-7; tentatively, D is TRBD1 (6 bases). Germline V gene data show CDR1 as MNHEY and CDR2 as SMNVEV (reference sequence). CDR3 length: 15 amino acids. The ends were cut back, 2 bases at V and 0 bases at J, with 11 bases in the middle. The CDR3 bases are TGTGCCAGCAGTTTACCCGACAGGAGCTCCTACGAGCAGTACTTC. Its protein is CASSLPDRSSYEQYF.

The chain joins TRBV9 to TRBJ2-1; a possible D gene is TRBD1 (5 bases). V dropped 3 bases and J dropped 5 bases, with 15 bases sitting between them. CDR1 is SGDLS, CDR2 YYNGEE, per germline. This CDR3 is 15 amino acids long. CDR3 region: CASSAINRQHNEQFF. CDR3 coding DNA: TGTGCCAGCAGCGCTATCAACAGACAGCACAATGAGCAGTTCTTC.

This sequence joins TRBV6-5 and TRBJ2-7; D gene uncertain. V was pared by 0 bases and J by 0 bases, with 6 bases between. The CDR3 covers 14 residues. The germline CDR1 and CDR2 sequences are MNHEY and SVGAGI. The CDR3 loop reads CASSYSSSSYEQYF. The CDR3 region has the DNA TGTGCCAGCAGTTACTCTAGTAGCTCCTACGAGCAGTACTTC.

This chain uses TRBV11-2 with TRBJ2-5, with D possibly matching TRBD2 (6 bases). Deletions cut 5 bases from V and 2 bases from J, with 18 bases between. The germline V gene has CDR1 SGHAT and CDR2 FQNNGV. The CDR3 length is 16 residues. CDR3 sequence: CASSQRRTGVQETQYF. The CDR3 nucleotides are TGTGCCAGCAGCCAGCGGCGGACGGGGGTTCAAGAGACCCAGTACTTC.

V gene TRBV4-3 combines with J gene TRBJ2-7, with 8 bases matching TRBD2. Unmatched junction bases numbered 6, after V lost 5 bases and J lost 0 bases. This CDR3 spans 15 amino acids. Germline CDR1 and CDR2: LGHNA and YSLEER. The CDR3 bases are TGCGCCAGCAGCGAGAGTAGCGGGATCTCCTACGAGCAGTACTTC. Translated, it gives CASSESSGISYEQYF.

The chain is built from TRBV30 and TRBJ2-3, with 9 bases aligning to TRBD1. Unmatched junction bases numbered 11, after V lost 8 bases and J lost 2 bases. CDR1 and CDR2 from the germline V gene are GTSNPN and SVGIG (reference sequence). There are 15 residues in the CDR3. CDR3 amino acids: CALEIGTGPTDTQYF. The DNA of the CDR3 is TGTGCCCTGGAGATCGGGACAGGGCCCACAGATACGCAGTATTTT.